The 5 T cell receptor beta chains in this list originate from one sample, sequenced in a study of shared clonotypes between healthy human individuals. Assay: immunoSEQ multiplex PCR; the TCRdb copy retains only in-frame clones and omits some. The data hold around 370,000 clones, with around 96% observed a single time. The sample comprised memory CD8+ T cells sorted from blood. The subset: CD45RO+ cells pooled with CCR7-negative TemRA cells. The receptor set was obtained from a man under 40 in good health.

V is TRBV2 and J is TRBJ2-1, with D tentatively TRBD2 (6 bases). The germline CDR1 and CDR2 sequences are SNHLY and FYNNEI. This CDR3 has 12 residues. Deletions cut 7 bases from V and 3 bases from J, with 7 bases between. In DNA form, the CDR3 reads TGTGCCAGCACTAGCGACTACAATGAGCAGTTCTTC. Its translation: CASTSDYNEQFF.

The genes are TRBV14 and TRBJ2-1; 11 bases are a match to TRBD2. V was pared by 3 bases and J by 4 bases, with 2 bases of the junction left unmatched. The CDR3 spans 15 residues. CDR1 is SGHDN, CDR2 FVKESK, per germline. CDR3 in DNA: TGTGCCAGCAGCCAGGGACTAGCGGCGTACAATGAGCAGTTCTTC. This translates into CASSQGLAAYNEQFF.

J is TRBJ2-1 and V is TRBV5-4, with 9 bases that match TRBD2. The CDR3 runs to 15 residues. Per germline, CDR1 SGHNT and CDR2 YYREEE (reference sequence). Trimming removed 0 bases from V and 6 bases from J; junction bases left unmatched: 4. The CDR3 DNA sequence: TGTGCCAGCAGCTTGGTGGCGGGAGGGCCCAATGAGCAGTTCTTC. Translating gives CASSLVAGGPNEQFF.

The rearrangement joins TRBV5-1 to TRBJ1-2; D uncertain. With 0 bases removed from V and 7 bases from J, the gap between germline ends came to 10 bases. CDR3 length: 13 residues. The germline CDR1 and CDR2 sequences are SGHRS and YFSETQ. CDR3: CASSLGQVGGYTF. In DNA, the CDR3 is TGCGCCAGCAGCTTGGGGCAGGTCGGTGGCTACACCTTC.

The CDR3 DNA follows: TGTGCCAGCAGTTTAGGCGCCTCTGGGGCCAACGTCCTGACTTTC. Its translation is CASSLGASGANVLTF. The chain links TRBV27 to TRBJ2-6; D ambiguous. The V gene lost 2 bases and the J gene lost 0 bases, with 5 bases spanning the gap. The CDR3 spans 15 residues. Germline assignment: CDR1 MNHEY and CDR2 SMNVEV (reference sequence).